In this sample, the clone carrying this T cell receptor (beta chain) turned up many times. The antigen remains unidentified. This specimen belongs to a study of T cells after yellow fever vaccination. Study outcomes and limitations: Post-booster samples contained most primary-vaccination clones (approximately 96% CD4, less than 90% CD8).

Template switching by 5'RACE produced TCR cDNA, adding a universal primer site and UMIs. TCRdb re-derived calls from the 5' RACE reads in MiXCR, one entry per CDR3 protein. The sample has about 320,000 distinct CDR3 sequences, approximately 4.3% seen once. V lost 3 bases and J 6 bases, leaving 9 bases between the germline ends. The CDR3 consists of 12 residues. The input for sequencing was PBMCs, taken 15 days after the yellow fever booster vaccination. This sequence was found in a man between 18 and 35 years old who received the YFV17D yellow fever vaccine. The gene calls are TRBV12-3 or TRBV12-4 and TRBJ2-7; D is uncertain. Here the CDR3 reads CASSFALGEQYF. The CDR3 DNA is TGTGCCAGCAGTTTTGCCTTGGGCGAGCAGTACTTC.